This T cell receptor (beta chain) is drawn from a study of early T cells in non-severe SARS-CoV-2 infection. In the case of this clonotype: Its ends do not fully match the called genes, so a read error is possible.

Tagging with unique molecular identifiers was applied to individual cDNA molecules. In TCRdb, the 5' RACE reads were re-called with MiXCR into one record per CDR3 protein. Among about 100,000 distinct CDR3 sequences listed, around 13% were seen once. This sequence originates from an adult who was a healthcare worker with PCR-confirmed SARS-CoV-2 infection or an uninfected control (not recorded which). Sequences were obtained from whole blood.

The CDR3, as DNA: TGTGCTAGCAGCCCACAGACAGGGGCCTACGAGCAGTACTTC. As protein: CASSPQTGAYEQYF. This chain uses TRBV7-7 with TRBJ2-7; TRBD1 agrees at 8 bases. Germline V gene data show CDR1 as SSHAT and CDR2 as FNYEAQ (reference sequence). This CDR3 has 14 amino acids.